This entry lists 9 T cell receptor beta chains sequenced from one sample in a study of technical replicates of blood from several donors. Generated by immunoSEQ multiplex PCR, the TCRdb table keeps only in-frame clones and is missing some. This sample has roughly 45,000 clones, with about 90% found just once. The sequenced sample consisted of PBMCs. The source of these receptors is a human donor in good health. Some clones in this sample may be carry-over from other donors' samples.

CDR3 loop: CASSFTSGSYDEQFF. For the CDR3, the DNA is TGTGCCAGCAGTTTCACTAGCGGGAGTTACGATGAGCAGTTCTTC. The chain couples TRBV6-4 to TRBJ2-1; 11 bases are shared with TRBD2. From germline, CDR1 is MRHNA and CDR2 SNTAGT. Trimming at V came to 5 bases and at J to 8 bases, leaving 8 bases not matched to a gene. CDR3 size: 15 residues.

V is TRBV9 and J is TRBJ2-5, with 8 bases identical to TRBD2. J gave up 5 bases and V 3 bases, and 18 bases lay outside the gene matches. Germline V gives CDR1 SGDLS, CDR2 YYNGEE. The CDR3 is 18 amino acids. CDR3 coding DNA: TGTGCCAGCAGCGGGCACGGGGCTTCCGGGACTAGATCGGAGACCCAGTACTTC. Its protein product is CASSGHGASGTRSETQYF.

V usage is TRBV5-1 and J usage is TRBJ1-1; TRBD1 might be the D (5 bases). V lost 3 bases and J 5 bases, leaving 11 bases between the germline ends. CDR1 and CDR2 (germline): SGHRS, YFSETQ. CDR3 length equals 13 residues. The CDR3 is CASSSQGRTEAFF. The CDR3 coding sequence is TGCGCCAGCAGCTCCCAGGGCAGGACTGAAGCTTTCTTT.

This chain connects TRBV29-1 to TRBJ2-3; 7 nucleotides align to TRBD2. J was trimmed by 2 bases and V by 7 bases; bases with no gene match: 12. The CDR3 is made up of 15 amino acids. From germline, CDR1 is SQVTM and CDR2 ANQGSEA. This CDR3 reads CSAPTAGDFTDTQYF. CDR3 in DNA: TGCAGCGCCCCTACGGCGGGAGACTTCACAGATACGCAGTATTTT.

The gene calls are TRBV4-1 and TRBJ2-7; possible D gene TRBD1, 5 bases. Trimming took 4 bases from V and 6 from J, leaving 22 bases between them. CDR3 length equals 16 residues. In germline, CDR1 is MGHRA, CDR2 YSYEKL. The CDR3 bases are TGCGCCAGCAGCCCAATGACAGAGTGGGGCAGCCGCGAGCAGTACTTC. Translation: CASSPMTEWGSREQYF.

The chain combines TRBV2 with TRBJ2-7; TRBD2 matches at 7 bases. This CDR3 comprises 14 residues. With V trimmed by 2 bases and J by 5 bases, 6 bases remained unmatched. From germline, CDR1 is SNHLY and CDR2 FYNNEI. CDR3 protein: CASSESGGTDEQYF. The CDR3 DNA is TGTGCCAGCAGTGAATCCGGGGGGACTGACGAGCAGTACTTC. Drawing the rest from reference TRBV2 and TRBJ2-7, the complete variable domain is EPEVTQTPSHQVTQMGQEVILRCVPISNHLYFYWYRQILGQKVEFLVSFYNNEISEKSEIFDDQFSVERPDGSNFTLKIRSTKLEDSAMYFCASSESGGTDEQYFGPGTRLTVT.

V usage is TRBV6-1 and J usage is TRBJ2-3, with 8 bases matching TRBD2. Germline CDR1 MNHNS, CDR2 SASEGT. The CDR3 loop spans 14 amino acids. V lost 6 bases, J lost 4 bases, and 6 bases stayed unmatched. The CDR3 bases are TGTGCCAGCAGCCCGGGACTAGGGGCAGATACGCAGTATTTT. Its protein is CASSPGLGADTQYF.

The rearrangement uses TRBV2 and TRBJ1-1; D not certain. Germline CDR1 and CDR2: SNHLY and FYNNEI. The CDR3 is 14 residues long. Trimming took 7 bases from V and 0 from J, leaving 12 bases between them. For the CDR3, the DNA is TGTGCCAGCATCTACCGGGATCTGAACACTGAAGCTTTCTTT. The encoded protein is CASIYRDLNTEAFF.

The rearrangement uses TRBV19 and TRBJ2-7; a possible D gene is TRBD1 (6 bases). The CDR3 is 14 amino acids. CDR1 and CDR2 (germline): LNHDA, SQIVND (reference sequence). Trimming took off 5 bases at V and 4 bases at J, with 15 bases between the two ends. Written as DNA, the CDR3 is TGTGCCAGTAGTGCCTTAAGCCAGGGGTACGAGCAGTACTTC. This encodes CASSALSQGYEQYF.